This T cell receptor (beta chain) is drawn from a study of CDR3 diversity in severe acne. TCRdb re-called the PCR reads with MiXCR, one entry per CDR3 protein. The sample carries roughly 100,000 distinct CDR3 sequences, roughly half recorded once. Germline CDR1 is ENHRY and CDR2 is SYGVKD. The CDR3 runs 18 residues. V dropped 1 base and J dropped 2; count of bases not matched to a gene: 13. This clonotype was recorded at least ten times. This TCR derives from a male donor with acne. The rearrangement joins TRBV10-3 to TRBJ1-2; 7 bases are shared with TRBD1. Material for sequencing was blood. CDR3 bases: TGTGCCATCAGTGAGTTTGGGGGACAGTTGGAAGGCAACTATGGCTACACCTTC. Translation gives CAISEFGGQLEGNYGYTF.